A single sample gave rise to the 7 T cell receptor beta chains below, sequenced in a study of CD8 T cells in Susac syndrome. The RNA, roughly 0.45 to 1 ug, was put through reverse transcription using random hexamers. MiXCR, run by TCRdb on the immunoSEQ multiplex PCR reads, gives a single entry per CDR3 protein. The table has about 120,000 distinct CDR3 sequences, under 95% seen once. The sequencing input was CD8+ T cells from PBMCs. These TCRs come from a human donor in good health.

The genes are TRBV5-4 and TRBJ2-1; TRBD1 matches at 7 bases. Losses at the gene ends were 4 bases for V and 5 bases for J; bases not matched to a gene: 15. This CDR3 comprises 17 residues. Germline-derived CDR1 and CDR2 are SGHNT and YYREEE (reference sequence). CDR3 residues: CASSPGDRRGRNNEQFF. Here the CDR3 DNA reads TGTGCCAGCAGCCCAGGCGACAGAAGGGGGCGTAACAATGAGCAGTTCTTC.

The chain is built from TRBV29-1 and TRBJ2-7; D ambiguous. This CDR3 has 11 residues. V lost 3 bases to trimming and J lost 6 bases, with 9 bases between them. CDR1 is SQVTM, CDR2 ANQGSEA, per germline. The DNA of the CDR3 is TGCAGCGTTGACGTGGGTTCCGAGCAGTACTTC. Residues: CSVDVGSEQYF.

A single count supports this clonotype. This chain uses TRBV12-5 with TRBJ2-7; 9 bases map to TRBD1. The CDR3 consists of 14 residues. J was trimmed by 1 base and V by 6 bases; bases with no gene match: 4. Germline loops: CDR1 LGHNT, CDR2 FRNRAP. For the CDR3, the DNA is TGTGCTAGTGGAGGACAGGGGCCATCCTACGAGCAGTACTTC. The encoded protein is CASGGQGPSYEQYF.

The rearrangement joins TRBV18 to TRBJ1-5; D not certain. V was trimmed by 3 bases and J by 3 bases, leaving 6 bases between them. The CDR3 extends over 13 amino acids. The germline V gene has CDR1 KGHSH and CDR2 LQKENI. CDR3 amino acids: CASSPPNNQPQHF. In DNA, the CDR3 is TGTGCCAGCTCACCCCCCAACAATCAGCCCCAGCATTTT.

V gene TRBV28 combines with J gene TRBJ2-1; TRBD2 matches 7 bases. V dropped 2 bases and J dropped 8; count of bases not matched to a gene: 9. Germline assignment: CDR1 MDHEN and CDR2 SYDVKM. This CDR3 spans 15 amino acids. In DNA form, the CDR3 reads TGTGCCAGCAGTTTAGTAATGGGAGGGGCCCATGAGCAGTTCTTC. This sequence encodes CASSLVMGGAHEQFF.

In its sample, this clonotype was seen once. For the CDR3, the DNA is TGTGCCAGCAGCTTAAAATGGGTGAACACCGGGGAGCTGTTTTTT. Residues: CASSLKWVNTGELFF. The chain combines TRBV7-2 with TRBJ2-2; D call uncertain. The CDR3 loop spans 15 amino acids. Trimming took off 2 bases at V and 1 base at J, with 8 bases between the two ends. Germline V gives CDR1 SGHTA, CDR2 FQGNSA.

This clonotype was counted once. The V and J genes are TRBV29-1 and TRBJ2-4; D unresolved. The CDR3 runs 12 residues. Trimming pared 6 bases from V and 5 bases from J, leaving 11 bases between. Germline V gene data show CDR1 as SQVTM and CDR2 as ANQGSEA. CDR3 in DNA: TGCAGCGTAAATCAGGCGGAAAACATTCAGTACTTC. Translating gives CSVNQAENIQYF.